This T cell receptor beta chain was retrieved from a study of blood T cells in healthy people across ages. Study-level findings and limits: A conclusive naive versus antigen-experienced comparison was prevented by the unsorted PBMCs.

A second PCR, run for roughly 7 to 11 cycles, used a sample-barcoded 5' primer plus a J-beta primer mix. TCRdb analysed the 5' RACE reads with MiXCR anew, one entry per CDR3 protein. The sample carries fewer than 1,200,000 distinct CDR3 sequences, less than 25% recorded once. The J segment lost 1 base and the V segment lost 6 bases, leaving 6 bases of the junction unmatched. Germline-derived CDR1 and CDR2 are MNHEY and SVGAGI. The CDR3 loop spans 15 amino acids. On this clonotype: Its antigen remains unidentified.

The sample also formed part of further work on T cells of mothers and their children.

The clonotype originates from a girl aged 2-15 years in good health. The chain joins TRBV6-5 to TRBJ2-1; 7 bases are shared with TRBD2. The sequencing input was blood. The CDR3 loop is CASSRGGRSYNEQFF. The DNA for the CDR3 is TGTGCCAGCAGCCGCGGGGGTAGGTCCTACAATGAGCAGTTCTTC.